Presented here are 28 T cell receptor beta chains from one specimen sequenced in a study of glioma-infiltrating T cells. Using RNA template, CDR3s of TCR alpha and beta were amplified with iRepertoire arm-PCR. TCRdb analysed the multiplex PCR reads with MiXCR anew, one entry per CDR3 protein. This sample carries around 97,000 distinct CDR3 sequences, around 28% of them seen once, and the ten largest clones take roughly 45%. The sample taken for sequencing was glioma tissue, nonneoplastic brain tissue, or PBMCs (not recorded which). The source of these receptors is a human donor with low-grade glioma or glioblastoma, undergoing nonglioma brain surgery, or in good health (not recorded which).

In the case of this clonotype: A read error is possible here, since a much larger clone lies one base away. The CDR3 spells CSARDQRGPKGYTF. The DNA for the CDR3 is TGCAGTGCTAGAGATCAACGGGGGCCAAAGGGCTACACCTTC. The chain employs TRBV20-1 and TRBJ1-2, with D perhaps TRBD1 (6 bases). Trimming stripped 0 bases from V and 8 bases from J, with 16 bases between. CDR3 length: 14 residues. Germline V lookup: CDR1 DFQATT, CDR2 SNEGSKA (reference sequence).

This clonotype was observed a handful of times. This chain connects TRBV5-4 to TRBJ1-6; D gene ambiguous. Germline V CDR1 and CDR2: SGHNT, YYREEE (reference sequence). The CDR3 covers 15 residues. The V and J ends lost 4 bases and 0 bases respectively, with 8 bases between them. CDR3 DNA: TGTGCCAGCAGCCAAGCGAGCTCCTATAATTCACCCCTCCACTTT. Amino acids: CASSQASSYNSPLHF.

This clonotype was observed at least ten times. V is TRBV6-1 and J is TRBJ1-5; tentatively, D is TRBD1 (5 bases). The germline V gene encodes CDR1 MNHNS and CDR2 SASEGT. Between the trimmed V and J ends, which lost 6 bases and 5 bases, there was a span of 11 bases. This CDR3 has 13 amino acids. The CDR3 loop reads CASSRRGDQPQHF. The CDR3 DNA sequence: TGTGCCAGCAGCAGGAGGGGTGATCAGCCCCAGCATTTT.

The chain links TRBV29-1 to TRBJ2-7; possible D gene TRBD2, 5 bases. The CDR3 loop spans 11 amino acids. V was shortened by 4 bases and J by 1 base, with 5 bases between the two germline ends. Germline V lookup: CDR1 SQVTM, CDR2 ANQGSEA. CDR3 sequence: CSVGTSYEQYF. For the CDR3, the DNA is TGCAGCGTTGGGACTTCCTACGAGCAGTACTTC.

As to this clonotype: Its ends do not fully match the called genes, so a read error is possible. The chain's CDR3 is CASGQGNWAKNIQYF. CDR3 nucleotide sequence: TGTGCCAGCGGCCAAGGAAACTGGGCCAAAAACATTCAGTACTTC. The chain uses TRBV3-1 and TRBJ2-4, with unresolved D. CDR1 is LGHDT, CDR2 YNNKEL, per germline (reference sequence). This CDR3 has 15 residues. Complete variable domain (other parts from reference TRBV3-1 and TRBJ2-4): DTAVSQTPKYLVTQMGNDKSIKCEQNLGHDTMYWYKQDSKKFLKIMFSYNNKELIINETVPNRFSPKSPDKAHLNLHINSLELGDSAVYFCASGQGNWAKNIQYFGAGTRLSVL.

The gene calls are TRBV5-6 and TRBJ1-2, with 7 bases identical to TRBD1. The CDR3 is 14 amino acids. CDR1 and CDR2 (germline): SGHDT, YYEEEE. V shed 2 bases and J 2 bases; nucleotides not matched to a gene: 3. The CDR3 DNA follows: TGTGCCAGCAGCTTCCCGGGACAGAACTATGGCTACACCTTC. Translation: CASSFPGQNYGYTF.

There are many counts of this clonotype. The chain combines TRBV7-3 with TRBJ2-1; 10 nucleotides line up with TRBD1. Germline lookup yields CDR1 SGHTA and CDR2 FQGTGA. CDR3 length equals 19 residues. The V and J ends lost 4 bases and 5 bases, in that order; junction bases with no gene match: 17. The CDR3: CASSYIRDRGVRGDNEQFF. As DNA, the CDR3 is TGTGCCAGCAGCTACATCCGGGACAGGGGTGTCCGGGGGGACAATGAGCAGTTCTTC. Full variable domain (rest looked up from reference TRBV7-3 and TRBJ2-1): GAGVSQTPSNKVTEKGKYVELRCDPISGHTALYWYRQSLGQGPEFLIYFQGTGAADDSGLPNDRFFAVRPEGSVSTLKIQRTERGDSAVYLCASSYIRDRGVRGDNEQFFGPGTRLTVL.

A note on this clonotype: A much larger clone differs from this one at a single base, so this may be a read error. CDR3 coding DNA: TGCACCAGCAGTGACAGGCAGGACTATGGCTACACCTTC. Translating it yields CTSSDRQDYGYTF. This chain connects TRBV10-2 to TRBJ1-2; possible D gene TRBD1, 6 bases. Germline loops: CDR1 WSHSY, CDR2 SAAADI. CDR3 length: 13 residues.

This clonotype was seen at least ten times. This rearrangement joins TRBV7-2 to TRBJ2-3; tentative D call: TRBD1 (5 bases). The length of the CDR3 is 13 residues. Germline V gene sequence: CDR1 SGHTA, CDR2 FQGNSA. The V and J ends lost 1 base and 10 bases respectively, with 12 bases between them. CDR3 DNA: TGTGCCAGCAGCTTAGGGGTCAGGGATTCGCAGTATTTT. This gives the protein CASSLGVRDSQYF.

This clonotype has a single count. J is TRBJ2-3 and V is TRBV20-1; 12 nucleotides match TRBD2. Per the germline V gene, CDR1 is DFQATT and CDR2 is SNEGSKA (reference sequence). The CDR3 runs to 16 residues. The trim removed 3 bases at V and 5 bases at J, leaving 9 bases unmatched. CDR3 loop: CSASITSGGSRDTQYF. CDR3 DNA sequence: TGCAGTGCTAGTATTACTAGCGGGGGGTCAAGAGATACGCAGTATTTT.

Comments on this clonotype: An end of the junction does not agree with germline; a read error may underlie this. This chain uses TRBV2 with TRBJ1-5, with D hard to call. The CDR3 extends over 14 amino acids. Germline V gene lookup returns CDR1 SNHLY and CDR2 FYNNEI. CDR3 coding DNA: TGTGCCTCCCGGACTGGTTATAGCAATAAGCCCCAGCATTTT. It specifies CASRTGYSNKPQHF.

This clonotype was seen at least ten times. The gene calls are TRBV7-9 and TRBJ1-5; 7 bases agree with TRBD1. J was trimmed by 7 bases and V by 7 bases; bases with no gene match: 7. CDR3 length equals 13 residues. Germline lookup yields CDR1 SEHNR and CDR2 FQNEAQ (reference sequence). The CDR3 reads CASTTDRAQPQHF. The CDR3 DNA reads as TGTGCCAGCACTACAGACAGGGCACAGCCCCAGCATTTT.

This clonotype showed up just a few times. The chain recombines TRBV18 with TRBJ2-5, with 11 bases fitting TRBD1. Germline CDR1 reads KGHSH; CDR2 reads LQKENI. CDR3 length equals 15 residues. V lost 7 bases, J lost 5 bases, and 9 bases stayed unmatched. CDR3 nucleotide sequence: TGTGCCAGCTTAACGTCCTGGACAGGGGGCGAGACCCAGTACTTC. It is translated as CASLTSWTGGETQYF.

A remark on this clonotype: This may be a read error, as it is one base from a much larger clone. V is TRBV6-2 or TRBV6-3 and J is TRBJ2-1, with D tentatively TRBD2 (7 bases). CDR1 is MNHEY, CDR2 SVGEGT, per germline. The CDR3 consists of 13 residues. CDR3 sequence: CAGGLGGYNGQFF. CDR3 DNA: TGTGCCGGAGGACTAGGGGGTTACAATGGGCAGTTCTTC.

This clonotype was counted at least ten times. This rearrangement joins TRBV27 to TRBJ2-3; 8 positions match TRBD1. Germline-derived CDR1 and CDR2 are MNHEY and SMNVEV (reference sequence). Trimming took 4 bases from V and 2 from J; bases not matched to a gene: 8. CDR3 size: 16 residues. CDR3 in DNA: TGTGCCAGCAGTTCGCTAGGGACAGGACACACAGATACGCAGTATTTT. Amino acid sequence: CASSSLGTGHTDTQYF.

This clonotype was counted at least ten times. The gene calls are TRBV7-2 and TRBJ1-1; D remains unclear. The CDR3 runs 13 residues. The V end was cut by 4 bases, the J end by 1 base, with 7 bases between. The germline CDR1 and CDR2 sequences are SGHTA and FQGNSA. The CDR3 region is CASSSGPNTEAFF. Here the CDR3 DNA reads TGTGCCAGCAGCTCAGGACCGAACACTGAAGCTTTCTTT.

In its sample, this clonotype was seen many times. V and J are TRBV28 and TRBJ2-1; 7 bases fit TRBD2. Germline CDR1 and CDR2: MDHEN and SYDVKM. V was clipped by 7 bases and J by 7 bases; unmatched bases: 10. CDR3 length equals 14 residues. The DNA of the CDR3 is TGTGCCAGCATCCCTGGGGGGGGGAGGAATGAGCAGTTCTTC. Amino acid sequence: CASIPGGGRNEQFF.

The rearrangement uses TRBV4-1 and TRBJ2-7, with D perhaps matching TRBD2 (6 bases). Per germline, CDR1 MGHRA and CDR2 YSYEKL. The CDR3 contains 13 residues. With 0 bases removed from V and 3 bases from J, the gap between germline ends came to 6 bases. CDR3 sequence: CASSQEAGYEQYF. The DNA of the CDR3 is TGCGCCAGCAGCCAAGAAGCGGGCTACGAGCAGTACTTC.

The J gene is TRBJ2-1, the V gene TRBV7-9, with 11 bases fitting TRBD2. The germline CDR1 and CDR2 sequences are SEHNR and FQNEAQ (reference sequence). This CDR3 comprises 15 residues. V shed 7 bases and J 3 bases; nucleotides not matched to a gene: 5. The CDR3 here is CASNLGTSGYNEQFF. CDR3 coding DNA: TGTGCCAGCAACCTCGGGACTAGCGGCTACAATGAGCAGTTCTTC.

Many counts were recorded for this clonotype. The chain combines TRBV7-2 with TRBJ2-7, with D tentatively TRBD1 or TRBD2 (5 bases each). The germline gives CDR1 SGHTA, CDR2 FQGNSA. There are 15 residues in the CDR3. V lost 0 bases, J lost 0 bases, and 9 bases lay in between. The CDR3 DNA sequence: TGTGCCAGCAGCTTAGCACCAGGGAGCTCCTACGAGCAGTACTTC. Protein sequence: CASSLAPGSSYEQYF.

This clonotype was observed a handful of times. This chain uses TRBV7-3 with TRBJ2-7, with 8 bases identical to TRBD2. Germline V CDR1 and CDR2: SGHTA, FQGTGA. The trim removed 1 base at V and 4 bases at J, leaving 6 bases unmatched. The CDR3 is 15 amino acids. This chain's CDR3 is CASSLSRLAIYEQYF. The CDR3 DNA reads TGTGCCAGCAGCTTAAGCCGACTAGCGATATACGAGCAGTACTTC.

By share, this clonotype counts as large. This rearrangement joins TRBV28 to TRBJ2-3; tentatively, D is TRBD1 or TRBD2 (5 bases each). The CDR3 has 15 residues. Germline V lookup: CDR1 MDHEN, CDR2 SYDVKM. Trimming took off 7 bases at V and 1 base at J, with 15 bases between the two ends. CDR3 sequence (DNA): TGTGCCAGCAACCTGAATGGGGGTGGCACAGATACGCAGTATTTT. Residues: CASNLNGGGTDTQYF.

Worth noting for this clonotype: At one end, the junction sequence differs from germline, possibly due to a read error. The chain is built from TRBV28 and TRBJ1-2; D not certain. From germline, CDR1 is MDHEN and CDR2 SYDVKM. The CDR3 runs to 17 residues. The CDR3 coding sequence is TGTGCCAGCAGCTTATCGGCCGGCGGGCCAGCTAACTATGGCTACACCTTC. Its translation: CASSLSAGGPANYGYTF.

The table lists this clonotype with many counts. The chain has TRBV4-3 and TRBJ2-3, with D unclear. Germline V gives CDR1 LGHNA, CDR2 YSLEER. The germline V and J ends were trimmed by 2 bases and 2 bases, with 8 bases remaining between them. The CDR3 is 14 amino acids. The CDR3 DNA reads TGCGCCAGCAGCCAATTAGGGATCACAGATACGCAGTATTTT. Its translation is CASSQLGITDTQYF.

The CDR3 loop is CASSHQADGINYGYTF. The CDR3, as DNA: TGCGCCAGCAGCCACCAAGCGGACGGAATTAACTATGGCTACACCTTC. The chain employs TRBV4-3 and TRBJ1-2; unclear D gene. The CDR3 is made up of 16 amino acids. From germline, CDR1 is LGHNA and CDR2 YSLEER. V was pared by 3 bases and J by 1 base, with 15 bases between.

This clonotype showed up just a few times. The genes are TRBV12-3 or TRBV12-4 and TRBJ1-4, with 7 bases identical to TRBD1. The CDR3 has 14 residues. Germline trimming cut 4 bases from V and 4 bases from J; bases unmatched to any gene: 3. The CDR3 DNA sequence: TGTGCCAGCAGTTCCGGGACAGTTAATGAAAAACTGTTTTTT. It specifies CASSSGTVNEKLFF.

This clonotype appeared a few times. This chain links TRBV9 with TRBJ1-5; no clear D gene. Germline V gene data show CDR1 as SGDLS and CDR2 as YYNGEE. The CDR3 spans 15 residues. V was pared by 0 bases and J by 7 bases, with 14 bases between. Here the CDR3 DNA reads TGTGCCAGCAGCGTAGGGTGGTCCTACGAACAGCCCCAGCATTTT. Encoded protein: CASSVGWSYEQPQHF.

At least ten counts were recorded for this clonotype. The rearrangement uses TRBV9 and TRBJ2-3; a possible D gene is TRBD2 (7 bases). CDR3 size: 14 residues. V was trimmed by 0 bases and J by 6 bases, leaving 11 bases between them. Germline V gives CDR1 SGDLS, CDR2 YYNGEE. The CDR3 region has the DNA TGTGCCAGCAGCGTAGGCGGGGGCCGGGATACGCAGTATTTT. Translation gives CASSVGGGRDTQYF.